Each of the 10 T cell receptor beta chains below was sequenced from the same sample in a study of CD8+CD57+ T cells in acquired aplastic anemia listed by TCRdb under 2018. Flow cytometry had shown CD8+CD57+ cell expansion in the patients selected for sequencing. Sequencing took place on an Illumina HiSeq 2000. TCR beta VDJ combination and CDR3 sequence profiling used genomic DNA as the template. TCRdb applied fastp at Q25 and MiXCR to the public reads, then kept only in-frame beta chains. Rows matching on CDR3 protein sequence are summarized as one entry with the most common DNA and genes. The sample yields 200,000 or so distinct CDR3 sequences; more than 45% were counted once. The top ten clonotypes cover about 9.5% of the sample. The sequenced material came from sorted CD4+, CD8+, or CD8+CD57+ T cells (not recorded which) from PBMCs. The receptors were gathered from a human donor with aplastic anemia.

This clonotype was detected ten times or more. The chain links TRBV12-3 or TRBV12-4 to TRBJ2-1, with 7 bases aligning to TRBD1. Trimming at V came to 5 bases and at J to 4 bases, leaving 5 bases not matched to a gene. The CDR3 extends over 14 amino acids. This chain's CDR3 is CASSPRDRYNEQFF. The DNA for the CDR3 is TGTGCCAGCAGTCCACGGGACAGATACAATGAGCAGTTCTTC.

The J gene is TRBJ2-3, the V gene TRBV29-1; D gene uncertain. This CDR3 region has 10 residues. Germline CDR1 SQVTM, CDR2 ANQGSEA. V dropped 7 bases and J dropped 6 bases, with 8 bases sitting between them. CDR3 region: CSAHGDTQYF. CDR3 nucleotide sequence: TGCAGCGCCCACGGGGATACGCAGTATTTT.

This clonotype was seen many times. The chain has TRBV20-1 and TRBJ1-1; possibly TRBD1 for D (5 bases). This CDR3 has 11 residues. Trimming took off 7 bases at V and 1 base at J, with 7 bases between the two ends. Germline lookup yields CDR1 DFQATT and CDR2 SNEGSKA (reference sequence). The chain's CDR3 is CSGGTNTEAFF. The CDR3 DNA is TGCAGTGGAGGGACGAACACTGAAGCTTTCTTT.

V gene TRBV19 combines with J gene TRBJ1-1, with 9 bases identical to TRBD1. The CDR3 spans 14 residues. Germline-derived CDR1 and CDR2 are LNHDA and SQIVND (reference sequence). Trimming at V came to 7 bases and at J to 1 base, leaving 4 bases not matched to a gene. CDR3 DNA sequence: TGTGCCAGTAATACGGGACAGGGGAACACTGAAGCTTTCTTT. Amino acid sequence: CASNTGQGNTEAFF.

This clonotype was seen at least ten times. The chain recombines TRBV9 with TRBJ1-3; unclear D gene. The CDR3 totals 17 residues. Germline assignment: CDR1 SGDLS and CDR2 YYNGEE. Trimming removed 3 bases at V and 2 bases at J, with 18 bases between. CDR3 sequence: CASSAMDRVATGNTIYF. The CDR3 DNA follows: TGTGCCAGCAGCGCCATGGATAGGGTCGCCACTGGAAACACCATATATTTT.

The V call is TRBV6-5, the J call TRBJ1-3; D uncertain. V gave up 0 bases and J gave up 8 bases, with 8 bases separating them. Germline V gene lookup returns CDR1 MNHEY and CDR2 SVGAGI. CDR3 length: 13 amino acids. CDR3 sequence: CASSYSNDHTIYF. The DNA for the CDR3 is TGTGCCAGCAGTTACTCGAACGATCACACCATATATTTT.

The V and J genes are TRBV29-1 and TRBJ2-5; the match to TRBD1 covers 9 bases. The CDR3 covers 13 residues. The J segment lost 5 bases and the V segment lost 6 bases, leaving 7 bases of the junction unmatched. Per germline, CDR1 SQVTM and CDR2 ANQGSEA. CDR3 region: CSVVQGARETQYF. In DNA form, the CDR3 reads TGCAGCGTCGTACAGGGGGCCAGGGAGACCCAGTACTTC.

This clonotype was picked up a small number of times. The CDR3 nucleotides are TGCAGCGTTGATCCCCCAGGGATTAACTATGGCTACACCTTC. Its translation is CSVDPPGINYGYTF. V gene TRBV29-1 combines with J gene TRBJ1-2; TRBD1 might be the D (5 bases). Per the germline V gene, CDR1 is SQVTM and CDR2 is ANQGSEA. V gave up 3 bases and J gave up 1 base, with 12 bases separating them. The CDR3 extends over 14 amino acids.

This clonotype has a handful of counts. This rearrangement joins TRBV27 to TRBJ1-2; D remains ambiguous. Per the germline V gene, CDR1 is MNHEY and CDR2 is SMNVEV (reference sequence). The V gene lost 2 bases and the J gene lost 9 bases, with 16 bases spanning the gap. CDR3 size: 14 residues. CDR3: CASSLRRSNVSYTF. CDR3 DNA sequence: TGTGCCAGCAGTTTACGGCGGTCTAATGTGAGCTACACCTTC.

This clonotype was seen repeatedly, ten times or more. J is TRBJ2-1 and V is TRBV24-1; 11 bases are a match to TRBD2. The CDR3 sequence is 12 residues long. The germline gives CDR1 KGHDR, CDR2 SFDVKD. The V segment lost 10 bases and the J segment 7 bases; nucleotides outside the gene matches: 2. This CDR3 is CATSSGRNEQFF. CDR3 sequence (DNA): TGTGCCACATCTAGCGGGAGGAATGAGCAGTTCTTC.